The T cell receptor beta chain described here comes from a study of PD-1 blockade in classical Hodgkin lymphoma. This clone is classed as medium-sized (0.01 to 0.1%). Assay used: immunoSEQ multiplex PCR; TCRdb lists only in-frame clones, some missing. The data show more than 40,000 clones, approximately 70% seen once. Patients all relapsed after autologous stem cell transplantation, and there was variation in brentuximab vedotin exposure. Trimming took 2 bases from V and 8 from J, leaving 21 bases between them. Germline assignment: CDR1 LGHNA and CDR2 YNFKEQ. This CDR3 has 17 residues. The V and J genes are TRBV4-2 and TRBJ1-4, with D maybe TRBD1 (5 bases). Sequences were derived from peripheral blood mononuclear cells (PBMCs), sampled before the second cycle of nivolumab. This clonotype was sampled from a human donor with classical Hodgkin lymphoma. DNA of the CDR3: TGTGCCAGCAGCCAACAAATTGGGGACGTTAAAGCGGAAAAACTGTTTTTT. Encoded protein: CASSQQIGDVKAEKLFF.